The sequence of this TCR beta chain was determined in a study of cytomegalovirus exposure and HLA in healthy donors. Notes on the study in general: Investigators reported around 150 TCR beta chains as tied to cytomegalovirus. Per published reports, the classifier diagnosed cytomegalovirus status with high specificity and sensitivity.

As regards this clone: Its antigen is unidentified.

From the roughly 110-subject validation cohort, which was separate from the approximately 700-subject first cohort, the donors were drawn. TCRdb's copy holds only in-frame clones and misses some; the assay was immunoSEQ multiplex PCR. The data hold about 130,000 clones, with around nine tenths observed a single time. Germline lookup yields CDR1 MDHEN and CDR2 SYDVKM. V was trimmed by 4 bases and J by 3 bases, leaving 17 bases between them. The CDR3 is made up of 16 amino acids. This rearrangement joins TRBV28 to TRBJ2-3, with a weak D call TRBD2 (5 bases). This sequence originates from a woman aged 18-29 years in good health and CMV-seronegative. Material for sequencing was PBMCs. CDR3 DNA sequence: TGTGCCAGCAGTTCTTACTCGGGGTCGCCGACAGATACGCAGTATTTT. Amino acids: CASSSYSGSPTDTQYF.